Listed here are 5 T cell receptor beta chains from one sample, sequenced in a study of cytomegalovirus exposure and HLA in healthy donors. The PCR contained 60 Vbeta and 13 Jbeta primers. Clones were read by immunoSEQ multiplex PCR, and TCRdb kept only the in-frame ones, dropping some. The sample holds under 200,000 clones, 80% seen once. What was sequenced was PBMCs. These TCRs come from a man aged 35-49 years in good health and CMV-seronegative.

The chain carries TRBV10-3 and TRBJ2-1; 7 bases line up with TRBD2. Germline-derived CDR1 and CDR2 are ENHRY and SYGVKD. CDR3 length equals 13 residues. The ends lost 8 bases at V and 10 bases at J; junction bases unmatched: 11. CDR3 bases: TGTGCCATCGCCCGGGGGGTGTCTGGGGAGCAGTTCTTC. Amino acid sequence: CAIARGVSGEQFF.

The chain joins TRBV28 to TRBJ1-5, with 8 bases fitting TRBD1. This CDR3 region has 15 residues. Germline V gene data show CDR1 as MDHEN and CDR2 as SYDVKM. With V trimmed by 6 bases and J by 2 bases, 6 bases remained unmatched. In DNA, the CDR3 is TGTGCCAGCAGCACGACAGGGGCCCGCAATCAGCCCCAGCATTTT. It specifies CASSTTGARNQPQHF.

The J gene is TRBJ2-5, the V gene TRBV7-2; 14 bases line up with TRBD2. The V segment lost 3 bases and the J segment 3 bases; nucleotides outside the gene matches: 3. This CDR3 comprises 16 residues. The germline CDR1 and CDR2 sequences are SGHTA and FQGNSA. The CDR3 DNA follows: TGTGCCAGCAGCTTGACTAGCGGGAGGGTAGAAGAGACCCAGTACTTC. It encodes CASSLTSGRVEETQYF.

The chain is built from TRBV19 and TRBJ2-2; 15 bases map to TRBD2. The germline gives CDR1 LNHDA, CDR2 SQIVND (reference sequence). The CDR3 runs to 19 residues. After removal of 5 bases from V and 0 bases from J, the junction contained 7 bases not matched to a gene. CDR3 nucleotides: TGTGCCAGTAGTCCCAGGACTAGCGGGAGGGCCGCGAACACCGGGGAGCTGTTTTTT. Protein sequence: CASSPRTSGRAANTGELFF.

The chain employs TRBV4-3 and TRBJ1-2; 9 nucleotides line up with TRBD1. The CDR3 consists of 15 residues. J was trimmed by 7 bases and V by 6 bases; bases with no gene match: 12. Germline V gene lookup returns CDR1 LGHNA and CDR2 YSLEER. CDR3 amino acids: CASSRPGQGLTGYTF. CDR3 nucleotides: TGCGCCAGCAGTCGCCCGGGACAGGGTTTAACTGGCTACACCTTC.